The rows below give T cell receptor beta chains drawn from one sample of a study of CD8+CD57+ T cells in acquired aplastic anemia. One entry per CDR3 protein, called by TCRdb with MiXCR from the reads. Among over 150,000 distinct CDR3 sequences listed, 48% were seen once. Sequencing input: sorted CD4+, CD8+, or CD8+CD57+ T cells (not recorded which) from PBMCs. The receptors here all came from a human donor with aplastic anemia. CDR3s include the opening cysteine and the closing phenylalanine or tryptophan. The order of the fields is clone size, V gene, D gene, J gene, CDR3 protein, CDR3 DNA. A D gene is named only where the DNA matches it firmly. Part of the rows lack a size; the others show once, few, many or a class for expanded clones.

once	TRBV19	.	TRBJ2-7	CATQSSHRDTLSYEQYF	TGTGCCACCCAAAGTTCCCACCGGGACACCCTCTCCTACGAGCAGTACTTC
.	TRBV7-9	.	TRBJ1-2	CASSLTPTEGYTF	TGTGCCAGCAGCTTGACCCCCACGGAGGGCTACACCTTC
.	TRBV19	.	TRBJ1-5	CASSPDRRSNQPQHF	TGTGCCAGTAGCCCGGACAGACGGAGCAATCAGCCCCAGCATTTT
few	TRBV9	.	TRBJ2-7	CASSVKTGYEQYF	TGTGCCAGCAGCGTAAAAACAGGGTACGAGCAGTACTTC
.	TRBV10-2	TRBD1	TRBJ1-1	CASSSGTGMPEAFF	TGCGCCAGCAGCTCCGGGACAGGGATGCCTGAAGCTTTCTTT
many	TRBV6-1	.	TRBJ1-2	CASSDFAGQGRDGYTF	TGTGCCAGCAGTGACTTTGCGGGCCAGGGTCGGGATGGCTACACCTTC
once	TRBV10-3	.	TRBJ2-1	CALRDSILNEQFF	TGTGCCCTCCGGGACTCCATTTTGAATGAGCAGTTCTTC
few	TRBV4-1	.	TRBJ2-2	CASSQGGRGGGAPGELFF	TGCGCCAGCAGCCAAGGGGGACGGGGAGGGGGAGCTCCCGGGGAGCTGTTTTTT
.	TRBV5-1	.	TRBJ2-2	CASEGAGANTGELFF	TGCGCCAGCGAGGGGGCGGGGGCGAACACCGGGGAGCTGTTTTTT
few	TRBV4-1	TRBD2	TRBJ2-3	CASSRARNLAGVTDTQYF	TGCGCCAGCAGCCGTGCCAGAAATCTAGCGGGGGTCACAGATACGCAGTATTTT
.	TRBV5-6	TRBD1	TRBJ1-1	CASSALRTGGFGANTEAFF	TGTGCCAGCAGCGCCCTAAGGACAGGAGGTTTTGGGGCGAACACTGAAGCTTTCTTT
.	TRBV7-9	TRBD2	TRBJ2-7	CASSLGLAGPYEQYF	TGTGCCAGCAGCTTGGGACTAGCGGGTCCATACGAGCAGTACTTC
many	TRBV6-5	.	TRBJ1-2	CASSSNRVYGYTF	TGTGCCAGCAGTTCCAATAGAGTCTATGGCTACACCTTC
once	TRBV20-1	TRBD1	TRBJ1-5	CSAPGQGGNQPQHF	TGCAGTGCTCCGGGACAGGGTGGGAATCAGCCCCAGCATTTT
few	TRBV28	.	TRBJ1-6	CASGRSENSPLHF	TGTGCCAGCGGGAGGAGTGAGAATTCACCCCTCCACTTT
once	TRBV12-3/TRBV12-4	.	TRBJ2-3	CASSLIPDTQYF	TGTGCCAGCAGTTTAATCCCAGATACGCAGTATTTT
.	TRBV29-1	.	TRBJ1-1	CSVGLFSGGTEAFF	TGCAGCGTTGGCCTTTTCTCGGGGGGGACTGAGGCTTTCTTT
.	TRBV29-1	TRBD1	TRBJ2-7	CSVEVSGTDYEQYF	TGCAGCGTTGAAGTTTCCGGGACAGACTACGAGCAGTACTTC
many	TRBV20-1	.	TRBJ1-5	CSAQTGKHRQPQHF	TGCAGTGCTCAAACAGGGAAACACAGACAGCCCCAGCATTTT
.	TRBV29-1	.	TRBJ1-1	CSVEGTELNTEAFF	TGCAGCGTTGAAGGGACAGAACTAAACACTGAAGCTTTCTTT
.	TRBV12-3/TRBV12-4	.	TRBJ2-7	CASSAYRTLSSYEQYF	TGTGCCAGCAGTGCCTACCGGACATTGAGCTCCTACGAGCAGTACTTC
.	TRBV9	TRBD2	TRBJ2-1	CASSPSSGGGEQFF	TGTGCCAGCAGCCCATCTAGCGGGGGAGGTGAGCAGTTCTTC
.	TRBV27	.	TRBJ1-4	CASSTTPGKSRNEKLFF	TGTGCCAGCAGTACTACTCCAGGGAAAAGTAGGAATGAAAAACTGTTTTTT
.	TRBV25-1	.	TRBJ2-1	CASSEVAKSSYNEQFF	TGTGCCAGCAGTGAAGTCGCGAAGAGCTCCTACAATGAGCAGTTCTTC
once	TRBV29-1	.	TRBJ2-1	CSVERLDFFEQFF	TGCAGCGTCGAGAGACTAGATTTCTTTGAGCAGTTCTTC
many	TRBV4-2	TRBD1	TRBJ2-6	CASSEGTGVGANVLTF	TGTGCCAGCAGCGAAGGGACAGGGGTCGGGGCCAACGTCCTGACTTTC
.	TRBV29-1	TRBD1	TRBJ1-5	CSAQGAANQPQHF	TGCAGCGCACAGGGGGCTGCGAATCAGCCCCAGCATTTT
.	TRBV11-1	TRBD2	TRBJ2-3	CASSYGASGSTDTQYF	TGTGCCAGCAGCTACGGGGCTAGCGGAAGCACAGATACGCAGTATTTT
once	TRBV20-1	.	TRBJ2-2	CSAQMAPSPSGELFF	TGCAGTGCCCAAATGGCCCCTTCCCCTTCCGGGGAGCTGTTTTTT
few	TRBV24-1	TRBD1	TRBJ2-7	CATSDPGDRGRREQYF	TGTGCCACCAGTGATCCGGGTGACAGGGGACGGCGAGAGCAGTACTTC
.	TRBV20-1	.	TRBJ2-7	CSARDGAAGSIEQYF	TGCAGTGCTAGAGATGGGGCAGCTGGGTCCATCGAGCAGTACTTC
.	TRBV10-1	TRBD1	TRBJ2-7	CASSDPGQGGLEQYF	TGCGCCAGCAGTGACCCGGGACAGGGAGGCCTCGAGCAGTACTTC
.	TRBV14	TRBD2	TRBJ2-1	CASSQSERTLGREQFF	TGTGCCAGCAGCCAATCGGAAAGGACCCTCGGGAGGGAGCAGTTCTTC
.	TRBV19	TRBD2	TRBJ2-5	CASTSGSIGETQYF	TGTGCCAGTACCAGCGGGAGTATCGGGGAGACCCAGTACTTC
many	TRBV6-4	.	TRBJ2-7	CASRNHRDPRGEQYF	TGTGCCAGCAGAAATCACCGGGACCCACGGGGGGAGCAGTACTTC
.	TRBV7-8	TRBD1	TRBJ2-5	CASSVWTGGGETQYF	TGTGCCAGCAGCGTTTGGACAGGGGGCGGCGAGACCCAGTACTTC
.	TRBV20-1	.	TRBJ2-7	CSAGAQGPLDEQYF	TGCAGTGCTGGGGCTCAGGGACCGCTGGACGAGCAGTACTTC
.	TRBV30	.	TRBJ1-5	CAWSGGAGQPQHF	TGTGCCTGGAGTGGGGGGGCGGGTCAGCCCCAGCATTTT
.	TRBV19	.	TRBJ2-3	CASSLIGDTQYF	TGTGCCAGTAGTCTAATCGGCGATACGCAGTATTTT
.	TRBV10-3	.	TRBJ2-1	CASSLKLGRGDEQFF	TGTGCCAGCAGTTTAAAACTAGGCAGGGGCGATGAGCAGTTCTTC
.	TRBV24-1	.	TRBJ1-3	CATSDLSDSGNTIYF	TGTGCCACCAGTGATTTGTCCGACTCTGGAAACACCATATATTTT
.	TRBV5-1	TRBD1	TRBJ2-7	CASSLDGTGSAEQYF	TGCGCCAGCAGCTTGGACGGGACAGGGTCGGCCGAGCAGTACTTC
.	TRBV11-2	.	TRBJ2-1	CASSQALVSYNEQFF	TGTGCCAGCAGCCAGGCGTTGGTTTCCTACAATGAGCAGTTCTTC
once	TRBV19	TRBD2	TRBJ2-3	CASASGGELDTQYF	TGTGCCAGTGCTAGCGGGGGCGAGTTGGATACGCAGTATTTT
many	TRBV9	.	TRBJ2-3	CASSPRQPKTFPGIPDTQYF	TGTGCCAGCAGCCCCCGACAGCCTAAGACATTTCCGGGTATCCCAGATACGCAGTATTTT
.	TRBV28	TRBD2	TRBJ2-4	CASGEGNNIQYF	TGTGCCAGCGGGGAGGGGAATAACATTCAGTACTTC
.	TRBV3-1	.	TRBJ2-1	CASSHPPGNRMTYNEQFF	TGTGCCAGCAGCCATCCGCCAGGGAACAGAATGACCTACAATGAGCAGTTCTTC
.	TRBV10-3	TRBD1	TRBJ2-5	CANLTGGQETQYF	TGTGCCAACCTGACAGGGGGCCAAGAGACCCAGTACTTC